This T cell receptor beta chain was recovered during a study of T cell repertoires in cytomegalovirus infection. For the study at large: Public TCR beta signatures indicated both CMV infection and matching HLA type. Study outcomes and limitations: The study identified carriers of CMV plus the relevant HLA from cumulative public TCR beta family frequency.

One entry per CDR3 protein, called by TCRdb with MiXCR from the reads. The sample yields approximately 290,000 distinct CDR3 sequences, around 25% seen once. This clonotype came up many times. Its antigen is unknown. Germline V gives CDR1 WSHSY, CDR2 SAAADI. The CDR3 contains 14 residues. Deletions cut 2 bases from V and 7 bases from J, with 12 bases between. Specimen: PBMCs. The rearrangement links TRBV10-2 to TRBJ1-3; D remains ambiguous. This TCR was recovered from a human donor in good health (CMV status not recorded). Some clones in this sample may be carry-over from other donors' samples. CDR3 DNA: TGCGCCAGCAGTGAGCGAGATCCGGGGAACACCATATATTTT. Translation gives CASSERDPGNTIYF.